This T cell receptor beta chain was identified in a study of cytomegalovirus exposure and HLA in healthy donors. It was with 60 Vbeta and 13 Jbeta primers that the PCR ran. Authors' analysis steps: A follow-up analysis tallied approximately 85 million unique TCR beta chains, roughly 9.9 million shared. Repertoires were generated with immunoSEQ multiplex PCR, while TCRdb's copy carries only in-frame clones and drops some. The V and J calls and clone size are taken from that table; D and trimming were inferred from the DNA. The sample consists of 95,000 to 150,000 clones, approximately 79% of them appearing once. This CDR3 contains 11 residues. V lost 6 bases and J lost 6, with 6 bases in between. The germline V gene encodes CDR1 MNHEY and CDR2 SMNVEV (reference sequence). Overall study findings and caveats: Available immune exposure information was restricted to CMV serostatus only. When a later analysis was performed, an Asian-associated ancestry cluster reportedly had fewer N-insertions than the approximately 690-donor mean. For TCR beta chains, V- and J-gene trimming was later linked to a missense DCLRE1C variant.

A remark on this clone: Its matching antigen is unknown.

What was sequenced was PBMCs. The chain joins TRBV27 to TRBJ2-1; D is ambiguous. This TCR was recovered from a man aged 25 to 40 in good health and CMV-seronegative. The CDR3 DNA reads TGTGCCAGCAGCCCCGGCAATGAGCAGTTCTTC. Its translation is CASSPGNEQFF.